The 12 T cell receptor beta chains given below trace back to one sample, sequenced in a study of identical twins. From the 5' RACE reads, TCRdb called clonotypes with MiXCR, one entry per CDR3 protein. This table holds some 500,000 distinct CDR3 sequences, nearly 10% found once. The sample also formed part of further work on yellow fever vaccine responses in identical twins.

Input material: PBMCs. The receptors were sampled from a woman younger than 30 in good health.

This clonotype turned up a few times. The chain joins TRBV29-1 to TRBJ2-1, with TRBD2 identical over 14 bases. The length of the CDR3 is 19 residues. With 6 bases clipped from V and 2 bases from J, the junction kept 15 bases outside the gene matches. CDR1 is SQVTM, CDR2 ANQGSEA, per germline. The CDR3 nucleotides read TGCAGCGTAAGGACAGGCCTGGGACTAGCGGGGGTCCCCTACAATGAGCAGTTCTTC. Its protein is CSVRTGLGLAGVPYNEQFF.

This clonotype came up many times. The rearrangement joins TRBV4-3 to TRBJ2-2; the match to TRBD1 covers 8 bases. The CDR3 contains 16 residues. The germline V gene encodes CDR1 LGHNA and CDR2 YSLEER. Germline trimming cut 3 bases from V and 6 bases from J; bases unmatched to any gene: 9. The CDR3 sequence: CASSHHGTGDPGELFF. The CDR3 DNA sequence: TGCGCCAGCAGCCATCACGGGACAGGCGACCCCGGGGAGCTGTTTTTT.

There are many counts of this clonotype. The rearrangement links TRBV28 to TRBJ1-5; D call uncertain. Germline CDR1 reads MDHEN; CDR2 reads SYDVKM. The CDR3 runs to 13 residues. V was pared by 1 base and J by 11 bases, with 12 bases between. In DNA, the CDR3 is TGTGCCAGCAGTTTATCAATGTTTATGGCCCAGCATTTT. Translated, it gives CASSLSMFMAQHF.

This clonotype occurred a few times. The chain uses TRBV6-1 and TRBJ2-1, with a tentative D call TRBD2 (7 bases). Germline V lookup: CDR1 MNHNS, CDR2 SASEGT. With 8 bases removed from V and 8 bases from J, the gap between germline ends came to 16 bases. The CDR3 totals 13 residues. The CDR3 DNA reads TGTGCCAGCTCTCGGGGGGACATTGATGAGCAGTTCTTC. Its translation is CASSRGDIDEQFF.

The rearrangement links TRBV12-3 or TRBV12-4 to TRBJ2-1; D is undetermined. Trimming removed 5 bases at V and 15 bases at J, with 17 bases between. The CDR3 length is 12 residues. CDR3 bases: TGTGCCAGCAGTCCCGGGTCCTTAGGGTCGTTCTTC. Its protein product is CASSPGSLGSFF.

This chain uses TRBV6-4 with TRBJ2-3; TRBD2 agrees at 8 bases. There are 15 residues in the CDR3. Germline-derived CDR1 and CDR2 are MRHNA and SNTAGT. V dropped 4 bases and J dropped 0; count of bases not matched to a gene: 3. As DNA, the CDR3 is TGTGCCAGCAGTGCCAGCGGGAGAAGCACAGATACGCAGTATTTT. It encodes CASSASGRSTDTQYF.

This clonotype came up a few times. The chain is built from TRBV28 and TRBJ2-5; the match to TRBD1 covers 8 bases. Trimming at V came to 4 bases and at J to 4 bases, leaving 11 bases not matched to a gene. In germline, CDR1 is MDHEN, CDR2 SYDVKM. The CDR3 length is 16 residues. The DNA for the CDR3 is TGTGCCAGCAGTTCCACCACGACAGGGGACGGAGAGACCCAGTACTTC. Translating gives CASSSTTTGDGETQYF.

This clonotype was counted ten times or more. This chain joins TRBV7-9 and TRBJ2-5; D might be TRBD2 (6 bases). The V gene lost 7 bases and the J gene lost 3 bases, with 18 bases spanning the gap. CDR3 length: 15 amino acids. CDR1 SEHNR and CDR2 FQNEAQ come from the germline V gene (reference sequence). CDR3 loop: CASTLSQGGEETQYF. The CDR3 nucleotides are TGTGCCAGCACCCTGTCGCAGGGCGGGGAAGAGACCCAGTACTTC.

V usage is TRBV10-3 and J usage is TRBJ2-1; 16 bases are shared with TRBD2. Germline V CDR1 and CDR2: ENHRY, SYGVKD. This CDR3 is 16 amino acids long. Trimming at V came to 5 bases and at J to 10 bases, leaving 8 bases not matched to a gene. DNA of the CDR3: TGTGCCATCAGTAACTCCGGGACTAGCGGGGGGGCGGAGCAGTTCTTC. Translating it yields CAISNSGTSGGAEQFF.

This clonotype was observed at least ten times. The CDR3 nucleotides read TGTGCCAGCAGTGAATCCGGGACAGGGGAGCTGTTTTTT. It encodes CASSESGTGELFF. The chain uses TRBV6-4 and TRBJ2-2; D perhaps matches TRBD1 (6 bases). This CDR3 has 13 amino acids. With 3 bases removed from V and 8 bases from J, the gap between germline ends came to 10 bases. CDR1 and CDR2 (germline): MRHNA, SNTAGT.

This clonotype has only a few counts. The chain is built from TRBV11-2 and TRBJ2-6, with a weak D call TRBD1 (6 bases). Per the germline V gene, CDR1 is SGHAT and CDR2 is FQNNGV. The CDR3 runs to 15 residues. V lost 5 bases and J 0 bases, leaving 8 bases between the germline ends. The CDR3 sequence is CASSADSSGANVLTF. CDR3 sequence (DNA): TGTGCCAGCAGCGCGGACAGCTCTGGGGCCAACGTCCTGACTTTC.

This clonotype was detected many times. The chain carries TRBV29-1 and TRBJ2-5; D is ambiguous. CDR1 is SQVTM, CDR2 ANQGSEA, per germline. The CDR3 length is 11 residues. Trimming shortened V by 6 bases and J by 2 bases, and 7 bases separated the two germline ends. CDR3 loop: CSVQGQETQYF. The CDR3 DNA follows: TGCAGCGTCCAAGGGCAAGAGACCCAGTACTTC. The full variable domain, with the rest looked up from reference TRBV29-1 and TRBJ2-5, is SAVISQKPSRDICQRGTSLTIQCQVDSQVTMMFWYRQQPGQSLTLIATANQGSEATYESGFVIDKFPISRPNLTFSTLTVSNMSPEDSSIYLCSVQGQETQYFGPGTRLLVL.